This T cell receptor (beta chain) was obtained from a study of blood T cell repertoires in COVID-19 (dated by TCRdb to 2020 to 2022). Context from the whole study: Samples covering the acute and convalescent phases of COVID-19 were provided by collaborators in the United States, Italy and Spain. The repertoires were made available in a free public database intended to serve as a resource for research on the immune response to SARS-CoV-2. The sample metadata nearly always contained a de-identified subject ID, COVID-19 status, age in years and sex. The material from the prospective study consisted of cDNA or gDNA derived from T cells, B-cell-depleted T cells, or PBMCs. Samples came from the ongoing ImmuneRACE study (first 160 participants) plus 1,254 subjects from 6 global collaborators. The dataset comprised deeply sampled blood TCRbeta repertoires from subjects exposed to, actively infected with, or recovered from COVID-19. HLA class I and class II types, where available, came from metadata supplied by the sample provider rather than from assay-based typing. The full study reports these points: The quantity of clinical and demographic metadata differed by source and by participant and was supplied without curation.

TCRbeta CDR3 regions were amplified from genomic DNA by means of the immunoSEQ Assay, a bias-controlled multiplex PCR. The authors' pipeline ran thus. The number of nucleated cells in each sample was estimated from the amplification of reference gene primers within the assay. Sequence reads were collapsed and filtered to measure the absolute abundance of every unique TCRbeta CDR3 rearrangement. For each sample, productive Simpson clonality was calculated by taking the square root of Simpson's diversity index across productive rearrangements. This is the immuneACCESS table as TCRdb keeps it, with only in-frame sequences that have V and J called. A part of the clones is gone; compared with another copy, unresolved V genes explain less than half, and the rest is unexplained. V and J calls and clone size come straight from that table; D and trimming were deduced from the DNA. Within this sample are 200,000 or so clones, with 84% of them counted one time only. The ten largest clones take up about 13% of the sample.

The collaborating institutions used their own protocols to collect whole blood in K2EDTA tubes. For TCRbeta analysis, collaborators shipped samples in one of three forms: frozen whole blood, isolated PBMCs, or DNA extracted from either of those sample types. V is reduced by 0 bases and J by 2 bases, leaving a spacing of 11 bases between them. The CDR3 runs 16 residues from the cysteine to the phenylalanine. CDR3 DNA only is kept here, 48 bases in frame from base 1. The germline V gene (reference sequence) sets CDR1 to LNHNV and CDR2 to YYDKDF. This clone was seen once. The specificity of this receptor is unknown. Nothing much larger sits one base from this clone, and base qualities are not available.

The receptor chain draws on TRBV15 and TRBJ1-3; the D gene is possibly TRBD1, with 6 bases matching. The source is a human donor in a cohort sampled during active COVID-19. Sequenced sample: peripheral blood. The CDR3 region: CATSRDAGAAGNTIYF. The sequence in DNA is TGTGCCACCAGCAGAGATGCGGGGGCTGCTGGAAACACCATATATTTT.